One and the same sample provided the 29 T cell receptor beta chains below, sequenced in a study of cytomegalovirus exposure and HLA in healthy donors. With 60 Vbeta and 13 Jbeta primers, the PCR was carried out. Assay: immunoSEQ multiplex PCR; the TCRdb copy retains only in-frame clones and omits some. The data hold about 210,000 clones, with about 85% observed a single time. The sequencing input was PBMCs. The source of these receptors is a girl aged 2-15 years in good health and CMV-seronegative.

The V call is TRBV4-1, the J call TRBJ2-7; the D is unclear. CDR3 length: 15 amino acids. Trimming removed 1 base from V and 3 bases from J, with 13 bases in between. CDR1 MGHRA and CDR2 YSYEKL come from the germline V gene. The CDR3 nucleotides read TGCGCCAGCAGCCAAGTGGGCAGGATTGACTACGAGCAGTACTTC. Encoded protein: CASSQVGRIDYEQYF.

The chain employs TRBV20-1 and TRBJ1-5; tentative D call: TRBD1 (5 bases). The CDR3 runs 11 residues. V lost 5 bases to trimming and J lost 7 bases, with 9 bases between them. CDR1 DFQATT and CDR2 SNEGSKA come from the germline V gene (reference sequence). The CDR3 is CSAREGQPQHF. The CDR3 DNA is TGCAGTGCTCGGGAGGGGCAGCCCCAGCATTTT.

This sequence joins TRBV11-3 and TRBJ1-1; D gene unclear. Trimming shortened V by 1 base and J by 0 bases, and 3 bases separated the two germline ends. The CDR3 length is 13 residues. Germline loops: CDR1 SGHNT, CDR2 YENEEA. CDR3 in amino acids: CASSLAVNTEAFF. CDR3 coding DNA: TGTGCCAGCAGCTTAGCAGTGAACACTGAAGCTTTCTTT.

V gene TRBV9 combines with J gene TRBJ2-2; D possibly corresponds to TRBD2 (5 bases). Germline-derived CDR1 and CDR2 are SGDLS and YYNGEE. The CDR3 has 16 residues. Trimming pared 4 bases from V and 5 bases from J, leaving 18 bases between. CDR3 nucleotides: TGTGCCAGCAGCCCCCGGGCGGAGGCTCCTACCGGGGAGCTGTTTTTT. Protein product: CASSPRAEAPTGELFF.

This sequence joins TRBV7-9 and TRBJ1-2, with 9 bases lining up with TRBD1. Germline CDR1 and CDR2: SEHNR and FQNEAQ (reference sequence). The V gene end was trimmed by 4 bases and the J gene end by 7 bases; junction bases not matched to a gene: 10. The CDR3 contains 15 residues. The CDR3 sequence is CASSSGDRVYSGYTF. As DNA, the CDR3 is TGTGCCAGCAGCTCGGGGGACAGGGTTTATTCTGGCTACACCTTC.

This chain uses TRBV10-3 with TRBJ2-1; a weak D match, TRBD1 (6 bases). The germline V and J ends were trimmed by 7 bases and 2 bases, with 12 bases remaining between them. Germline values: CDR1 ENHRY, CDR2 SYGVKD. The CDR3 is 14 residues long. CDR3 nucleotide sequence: TGTGCCATCAAAGGGGGTAGCACCTACAATGAGCAGTTCTTC. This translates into CAIKGGSTYNEQFF.

CDR3 sequence (DNA): TGCGCCAGCAGCCTAGAGGGACAGGGTACCGTCAATGAGCAGTTCTTC. It encodes CASSLEGQGTVNEQFF. The gene calls are TRBV4-1 and TRBJ2-1; TRBD1 matches 9 bases. The CDR3 is 16 amino acids. With 4 bases clipped from V and 6 bases from J, the junction kept 10 bases outside the gene matches. Germline-derived CDR1 and CDR2 are MGHRA and YSYEKL.

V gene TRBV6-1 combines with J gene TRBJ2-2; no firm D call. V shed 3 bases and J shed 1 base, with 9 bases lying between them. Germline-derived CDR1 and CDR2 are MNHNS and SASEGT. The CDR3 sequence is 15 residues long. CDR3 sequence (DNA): TGTGCCAGCAGTGACGTTGGCAAGAACACCGGGGAGCTGTTTTTT. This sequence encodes CASSDVGKNTGELFF.

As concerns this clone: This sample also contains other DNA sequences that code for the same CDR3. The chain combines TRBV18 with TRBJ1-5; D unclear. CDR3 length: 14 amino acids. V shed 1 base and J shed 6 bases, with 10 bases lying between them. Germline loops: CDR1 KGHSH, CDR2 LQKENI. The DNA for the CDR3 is TGTGCCAGCTCACCACAGGGTGCGGGTCAGCCCCAGCATTTT. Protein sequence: CASSPQGAGQPQHF.

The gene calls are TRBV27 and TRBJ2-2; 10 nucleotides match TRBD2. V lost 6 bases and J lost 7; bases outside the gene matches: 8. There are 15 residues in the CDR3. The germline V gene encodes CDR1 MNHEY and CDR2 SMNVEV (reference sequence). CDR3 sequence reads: CASSPGTSEHGELFF. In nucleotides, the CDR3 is TGTGCCAGCAGCCCCGGGACTAGCGAACACGGGGAGCTGTTTTTT.

The CDR3 protein is CAWSDPGLAGVYEQYF. The CDR3 DNA follows: TGTGCCTGGAGTGATCCGGGACTAGCGGGAGTCTACGAGCAGTACTTC. The chain links TRBV30 to TRBJ2-7; the match to TRBD2 covers 14 bases. From germline, CDR1 is GTSNPN and CDR2 SVGIG (reference sequence). The CDR3 is 16 residues long. V trimming: 1 base; J trimming: 3 bases; junction bases outside the gene matches: 5.

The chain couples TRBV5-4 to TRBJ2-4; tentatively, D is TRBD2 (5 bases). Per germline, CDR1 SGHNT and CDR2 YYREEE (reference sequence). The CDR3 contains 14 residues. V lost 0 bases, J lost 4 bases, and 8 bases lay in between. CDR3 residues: CASSLGTGKNIQYF. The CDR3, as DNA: TGTGCCAGCAGCTTGGGTACGGGAAAAAACATTCAGTACTTC.

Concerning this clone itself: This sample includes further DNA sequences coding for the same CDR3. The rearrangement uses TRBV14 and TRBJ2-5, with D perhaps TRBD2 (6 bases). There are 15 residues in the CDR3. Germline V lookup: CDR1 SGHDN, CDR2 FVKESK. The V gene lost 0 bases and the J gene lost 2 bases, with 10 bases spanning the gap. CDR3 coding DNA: TGTGCCAGCAGCCAAGATTTGGGGGGTCAAGAGACCCAGTACTTC. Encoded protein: CASSQDLGGQETQYF.

The CDR3 region has the DNA TGCGCCAGCCAGGGGGACACTGAAGCTTTCTTT. It translates to CASQGDTEAFF. The chain uses TRBV10-2 and TRBJ1-1; 7 positions match TRBD1. V lost 8 bases to trimming and J lost 3 bases; unmatched junction nucleotides: 0. Germline-derived CDR1 and CDR2 are WSHSY and SAAADI. This CDR3 spans 11 amino acids.

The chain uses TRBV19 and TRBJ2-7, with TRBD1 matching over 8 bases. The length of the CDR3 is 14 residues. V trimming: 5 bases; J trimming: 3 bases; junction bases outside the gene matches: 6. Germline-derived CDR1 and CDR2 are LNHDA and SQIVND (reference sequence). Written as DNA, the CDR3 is TGTGCCAGTAGTTACGGGACAGGATTCTACGAGCAGTACTTC. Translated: CASSYGTGFYEQYF.

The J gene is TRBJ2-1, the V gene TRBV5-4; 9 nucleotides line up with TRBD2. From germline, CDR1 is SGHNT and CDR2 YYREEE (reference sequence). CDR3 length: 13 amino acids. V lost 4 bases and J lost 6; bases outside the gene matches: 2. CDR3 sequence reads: CASSPGLANEQFF. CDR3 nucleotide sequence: TGTGCCAGCAGCCCGGGACTAGCCAATGAGCAGTTCTTC.

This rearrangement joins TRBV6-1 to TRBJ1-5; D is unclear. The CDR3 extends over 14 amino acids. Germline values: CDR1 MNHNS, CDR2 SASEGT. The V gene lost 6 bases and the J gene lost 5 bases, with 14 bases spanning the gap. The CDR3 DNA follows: TGTGCCAGCAGCAAAGAGGCCCTGGATCAGCCCCAGCATTTT. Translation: CASSKEALDQPQHF.

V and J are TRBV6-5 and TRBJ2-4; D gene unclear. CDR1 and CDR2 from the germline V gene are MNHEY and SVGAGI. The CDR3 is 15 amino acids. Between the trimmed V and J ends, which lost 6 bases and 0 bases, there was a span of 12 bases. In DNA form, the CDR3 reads TGTGCCAGCAGCTTGTCAGTTATAGCCAAAAACATTCAGTACTTC. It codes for CASSLSVIAKNIQYF.

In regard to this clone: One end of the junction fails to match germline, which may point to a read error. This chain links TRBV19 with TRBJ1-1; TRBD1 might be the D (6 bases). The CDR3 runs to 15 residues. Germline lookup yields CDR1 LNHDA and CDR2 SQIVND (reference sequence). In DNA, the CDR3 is TGTGCCAGTAGTAAGGGACAAAAGACGAACACTGCAGCTTTCTTT. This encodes CASSKGQKTNTAAFF.

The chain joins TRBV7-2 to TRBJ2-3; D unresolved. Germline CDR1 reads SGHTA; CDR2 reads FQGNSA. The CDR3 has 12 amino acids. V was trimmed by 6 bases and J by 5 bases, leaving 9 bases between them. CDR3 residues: CASRGRQDTQYF. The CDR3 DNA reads TGTGCCAGCAGGGGCCGGCAAGATACGCAGTATTTT. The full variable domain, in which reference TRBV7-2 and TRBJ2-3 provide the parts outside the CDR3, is GAGVSQSPSNKVTEKGKDVELRCDPISGHTALYWYRQSLGQGLEFLIYFQGNSAPDKSGLPSDRFSAERTGGSVSTLTIQRTQQEDSAVYLCASRGRQDTQYFGPGTRLTVL.

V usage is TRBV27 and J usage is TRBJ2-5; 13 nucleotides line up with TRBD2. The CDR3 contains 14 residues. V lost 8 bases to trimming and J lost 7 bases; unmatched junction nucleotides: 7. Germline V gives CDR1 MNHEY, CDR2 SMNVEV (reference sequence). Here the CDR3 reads CASRLAGGKGTQYF. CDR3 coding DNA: TGTGCCAGCCGACTAGCGGGAGGAAAGGGGACCCAGTACTTC.

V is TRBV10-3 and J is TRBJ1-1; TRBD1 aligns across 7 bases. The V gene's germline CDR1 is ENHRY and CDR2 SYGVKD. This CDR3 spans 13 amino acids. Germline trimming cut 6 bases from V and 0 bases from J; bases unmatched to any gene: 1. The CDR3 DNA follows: TGTGCCATCAGAGGGACAGTGAACACTGAAGCTTTCTTT. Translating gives CAIRGTVNTEAFF.

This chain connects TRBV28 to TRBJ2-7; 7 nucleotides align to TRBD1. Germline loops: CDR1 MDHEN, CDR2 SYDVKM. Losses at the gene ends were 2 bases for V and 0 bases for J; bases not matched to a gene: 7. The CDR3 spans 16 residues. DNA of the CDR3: TGTGCCAGCAGTTTACCTGACAGGGTACTCTCCTACGAGCAGTACTTC. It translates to CASSLPDRVLSYEQYF.

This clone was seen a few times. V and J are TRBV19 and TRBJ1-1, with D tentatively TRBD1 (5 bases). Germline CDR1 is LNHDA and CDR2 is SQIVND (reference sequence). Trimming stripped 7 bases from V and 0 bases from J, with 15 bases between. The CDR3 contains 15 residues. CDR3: CASKLGPLMNTEAFF. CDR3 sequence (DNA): TGTGCCAGTAAATTGGGGCCATTAATGAACACTGAAGCTTTCTTT.

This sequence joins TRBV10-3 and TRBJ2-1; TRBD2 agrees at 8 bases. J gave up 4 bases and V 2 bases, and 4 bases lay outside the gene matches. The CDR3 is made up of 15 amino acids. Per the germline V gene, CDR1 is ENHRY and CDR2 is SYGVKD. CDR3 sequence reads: CAISEASGSYNEQFF. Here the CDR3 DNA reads TGTGCCATCAGTGAGGCTAGCGGGTCTTACAATGAGCAGTTCTTC.

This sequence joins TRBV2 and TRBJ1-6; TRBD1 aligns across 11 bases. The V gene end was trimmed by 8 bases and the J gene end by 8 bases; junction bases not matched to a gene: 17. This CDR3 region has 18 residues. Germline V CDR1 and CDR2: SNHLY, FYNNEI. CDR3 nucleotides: TGTGCCAGCTCTCAGCGGGGGGACAGGGGGGGAAAAGATTCACCCCTCCACTTT. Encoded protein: CASSQRGDRGGKDSPLHF.

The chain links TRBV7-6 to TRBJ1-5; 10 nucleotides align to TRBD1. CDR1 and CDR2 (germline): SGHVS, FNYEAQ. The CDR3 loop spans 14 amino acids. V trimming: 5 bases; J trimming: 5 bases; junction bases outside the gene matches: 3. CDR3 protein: CASSPGQGDQPQHF. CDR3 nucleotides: TGTGCCAGCAGCCCCGGACAGGGGGATCAGCCCCAGCATTTT. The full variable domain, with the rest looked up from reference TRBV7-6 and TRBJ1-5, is GAGVSQSPRYKVTKRGQDVALRCDPISGHVSLYWYRQALGQGPEFLTYFNYEAQQDKSGLPNDRFSAERPEGSISTLTIQRTEQRDSAMYRCASSPGQGDQPQHFGDGTRLSIL.

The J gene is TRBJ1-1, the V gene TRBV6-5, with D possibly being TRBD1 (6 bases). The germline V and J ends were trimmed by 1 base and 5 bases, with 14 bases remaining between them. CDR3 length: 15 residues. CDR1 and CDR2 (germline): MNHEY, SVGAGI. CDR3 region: CASSYLLGATTEAFF. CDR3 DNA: TGTGCCAGCAGTTACTTGCTGGGGGCAACAACTGAAGCTTTCTTT.

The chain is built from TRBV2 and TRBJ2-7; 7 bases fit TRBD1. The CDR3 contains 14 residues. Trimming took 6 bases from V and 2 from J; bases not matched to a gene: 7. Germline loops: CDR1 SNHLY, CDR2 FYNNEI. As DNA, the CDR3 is TGTGCCAGCAGCGACAGGGCTTCGACCTACGAGCAGTACTTC. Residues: CASSDRASTYEQYF.